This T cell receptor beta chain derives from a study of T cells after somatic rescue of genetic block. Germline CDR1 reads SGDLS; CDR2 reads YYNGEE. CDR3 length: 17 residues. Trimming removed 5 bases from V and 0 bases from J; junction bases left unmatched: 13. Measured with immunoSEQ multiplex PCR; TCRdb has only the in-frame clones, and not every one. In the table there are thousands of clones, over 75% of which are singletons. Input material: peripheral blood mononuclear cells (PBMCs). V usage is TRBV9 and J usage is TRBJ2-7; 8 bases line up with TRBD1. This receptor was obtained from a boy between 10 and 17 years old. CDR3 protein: CASRSKDQGASSYEQYF. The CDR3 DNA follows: TGTGCCAGCAGGTCAAAAGACCAGGGGGCGAGCTCCTACGAGCAGTACTTC.